Listed below are T cell receptor beta chains from one sample, sequenced in a study of blood T cell repertoires in COVID-19. Assay: immunoSEQ multiplex PCR; the TCRdb copy retains only in-frame clones and omits some. The table records under 400,000 clones, 70% to 90% of them present only once. The sequencing sample was made of PBMCs or T cells enriched from blood (not recorded which). The receptors were gathered from a man between 40 and 49 years old in a cohort exposed to, infected with or recovered from COVID-19 (not recorded which). The CDR3 runs from the conserved cysteine through the conserved F or W. The D gene is left open where the match is weak. Expanded clones are given a class, and other clones once, few, many or no size at all.

CASSLGVAGATEQFF	TGTGCCAGCAGCTTAGGGGTAGCGGGAGCCACTGAGCAGTTCTTC	NA	TRBD2	15	TRBJ2-1	TRBV7-2
CASSAGTSWRNEQFF	TGTGCCAGTAGCGCCGGGACTAGCTGGCGCAATGAGCAGTTCTTC	few	TRBD2	15	TRBJ2-1	TRBV19
CASSFGGQGYTF	TGTGCCAGCAGCTTTGGCGGGCAAGGCTACACCTTC	NA	NA	12	TRBJ1-2	TRBV7-9
CAWTDLGRAGSYNEQFF	TGTGCCTGGACAGATCTTGGCAGGGCAGGCTCCTACAATGAGCAGTTCTTC	few	NA	17	TRBJ2-1	TRBV30
CAISDPDRGRRAFF	TGTGCCATCAGTGACCCCGACAGGGGGCGACGAGCTTTCTTT	few	TRBD1	14	TRBJ1-1	TRBV10-3
CASSQHGGRAGNEQFF	TGCGCCAGCAGCCAGCACGGCGGGAGGGCCGGGAATGAGCAGTTCTTC	NA	TRBD2	16	TRBJ2-1	TRBV4-1
CASSSPGTGNYNSPLHF	TGTGCCAGCAGTTCCCCCGGGACAGGGAACTATAATTCACCCCTCCACTTT	NA	TRBD1	17	TRBJ1-6	TRBV28
CASSDSPSTSTDTQYF	TGTGCCAGCAGTGACTCGCCTAGCACCAGCACAGATACGCAGTATTTT	few	NA	16	TRBJ2-3	TRBV6-4
CAISESNFGGNSPLHF	TGTGCCATCAGTGAGTCTAATTTCGGGGGTAATTCACCCCTCCACTTT	NA	NA	16	TRBJ1-6	TRBV10-3
CASSQGHSLDTQYF	TGCGCCAGCAGCCAAGGCCACAGTCTGGATACGCAGTATTTT	NA	NA	14	TRBJ2-3	TRBV4-1
CASSIGRSRDRGNQPQHF	TGTGCCAGTAGTATAGGGAGGTCCCGGGACAGGGGCAATCAGCCCCAGCATTTT	NA	TRBD1	18	TRBJ1-5	TRBV19
CASSQDGSTDTQYF	TGTGCCAGCAGCCAAGACGGGAGTACAGATACGCAGTATTTT	NA	NA	14	TRBJ2-3	TRBV4-2
CASIKDSSYEQYF	TGTGCCAGCATCAAGGACTCCTCCTACGAGCAGTACTTC	NA	NA	13	TRBJ2-7	TRBV2
CASSSNSGSFSHEQYF	TGCGCCAGCAGCAGTAATAGCGGGAGCTTTTCCCACGAGCAGTACTTC	NA	TRBD2	16	TRBJ2-7	TRBV5-1
CASSDSTSGYNEQFF	TGTGCCAGCAGTGACTCGACTAGCGGATACAATGAGCAGTTCTTC	few	TRBD2	15	TRBJ2-1	TRBV2
CASSPGGRTEAFF	TGTGCCAGCAGCCCAGGGGGCCGGACTGAAGCTTTCTTT	NA	TRBD1	13	TRBJ1-1	TRBV11-2
CATRQGHNQPQHF	TGTGCCACCCGGCAGGGGCACAATCAGCCCCAGCATTTT	NA	NA	13	TRBJ1-5	TRBV15
CASSFWSGTINNEQFF	TGTGCCAGCAGCTTTTGGTCCGGGACAATCAACAATGAGCAGTTCTTC	NA	NA	16	TRBJ2-1	TRBV7-9
CATKDRGSEKLFF	TGTGCCACCAAGGACAGGGGGAGTGAAAAACTGTTTTTT	NA	TRBD1	13	TRBJ1-4	TRBV10-3
CASRLGQGPNTGELFF	TGTGCCAGCAGGTTAGGACAGGGGCCGAACACCGGGGAGCTGTTTTTT	NA	TRBD1	16	TRBJ2-2	TRBV5-4
CASREGVLTF	TGTGCCAGCAGGGAGGGCGTCCTGACTTTC	NA	NA	10	TRBJ2-6	TRBV6-5
CASSLLDSRLDTGELFF	TGTGCCAGCAGTTTATTGGACAGCCGCCTGGACACCGGGGAGCTGTTTTTT	NA	NA	17	TRBJ2-2	TRBV27
CASSYEGAYGYTF	TGTGCCAGCAGTTATGAGGGGGCCTATGGCTACACCTTC	NA	TRBD1	13	TRBJ1-2	TRBV6-5
CASSHGTSGYTDTQYF	TGCGCCAGCAGCCACGGGACTAGCGGATACACAGATACGCAGTATTTT	once	TRBD2	16	TRBJ2-3	TRBV5-1
CASSPLGTGPYEQYF	TGTGCCAGCTCACCACTTGGGACAGGACCCTACGAGCAGTACTTC	NA	TRBD1	15	TRBJ2-7	TRBV18
CASSQARLGGTDTQYF	TGTGCCAGCAGCCAAGCAAGACTAGGGGGCACAGATACGCAGTATTTT	NA	NA	16	TRBJ2-3	TRBV3-1/TRBV3-2
CASSLGGGVNTEAFF	TGTGCCAGCAGTTTGGGGGGTGGGGTGAACACTGAAGCTTTCTTT	few	NA	15	TRBJ1-1	TRBV28
CASSLDRGNSPLHF	TGTGCCAGCAGTCTCGACAGGGGCAATTCACCCCTCCACTTT	NA	TRBD1	14	TRBJ1-6	TRBV27
CASTRGIEQYF	TGTGCCAGCACCAGGGGTATCGAGCAGTACTTC	NA	NA	11	TRBJ2-7	TRBV6-5
CATSCDSNNQPQHF	TGTGCCACCAGTTGCGACAGTAACAATCAGCCCCAGCATTTT	few	NA	14	TRBJ1-5	TRBV24-1
CASSDAGGSGPQHF	TGTGCCAGCAGCGATGCAGGGGGCTCTGGGCCCCAGCATTTT	NA	TRBD1	14	TRBJ1-5	TRBV4-2
CASARSRQTYTYNEQFF	TGTGCCAGCGCCCGGAGTCGACAGACCTACACTTACAATGAGCAGTTCTTC	NA	NA	17	TRBJ2-1	TRBV27
CAISGQGRGSRTLNNEQFF	TGTGCCATCAGTGGACAGGGTAGGGGAAGTAGGACTCTTAACAATGAGCAGTTCTTC	NA	TRBD1	19	TRBJ2-1	TRBV10-3
CASSAGLAGIYEQYF	TGTGCCAGCAGTGCTGGACTAGCGGGAATCTACGAGCAGTACTTC	NA	TRBD2	15	TRBJ2-7	TRBV2
CASTEQGGTEAFF	TGCGCCAGCACCGAACAGGGAGGGACTGAAGCTTTCTTT	NA	NA	13	TRBJ1-1	TRBV10-2
CASSSRDSIGTQYF	TGTGCCAGCAGCTCGAGGGATTCGATTGGTACGCAGTATTTT	NA	NA	14	TRBJ2-3	TRBV7-2
CASRADRGPGQPQHF	TGTGCCAGCAGGGCCGACAGGGGGCCGGGTCAGCCCCAGCATTTT	NA	TRBD1	15	TRBJ1-5	TRBV7-8
CSASSSTYNEQFF	TGCAGTGCTAGTTCGTCCACTTACAATGAGCAGTTCTTC	NA	NA	13	TRBJ2-1	TRBV20-1
CASSAEPTGAVGTGELFF	TGTGCCAGCAGTGCGGAACCCACAGGGGCGGTAGGCACCGGGGAGCTGTTTTTT	NA	TRBD1	18	TRBJ2-2	TRBV6-1
CATSGPAGGTRDEQFF	TGTGCCACCAGTGGCCCAGCGGGAGGGACCAGGGATGAGCAGTTCTTC	NA	TRBD2	16	TRBJ2-1	TRBV24-1
CASSVGATESYEQYF	TGTGCCAGCAGCGTAGGAGCGACAGAGTCTTACGAGCAGTACTTC	NA	NA	15	TRBJ2-7	TRBV9
CASSTLAGPTYEQYF	TGTGCCAGCAGCACTCTAGCGGGCCCTACCTACGAGCAGTACTTC	NA	TRBD2	15	TRBJ2-7	TRBV6-2/TRBV6-3
CASSSSGSGSYNEQFF	TGTGCCAGCAGCAGTAGCGGGAGTGGATCCTACAATGAGCAGTTCTTC	NA	TRBD2	16	TRBJ2-1	TRBV6-4
CASSWDSSQETQYF	TGTGCCAGCAGCTGGGACTCGTCACAAGAGACCCAGTACTTC	NA	NA	14	TRBJ2-5	TRBV7-2
CASSLAGVLTGELFF	TGCGCCAGCAGCTTGGCGGGAGTTCTGACCGGGGAGCTGTTTTTT	NA	NA	15	TRBJ2-2	TRBV5-1
CASSPLISGETQYF	TGTGCCAGCTCACCACTGATCTCCGGAGAGACCCAGTACTTC	NA	NA	14	TRBJ2-5	TRBV18
CASSPDREGTEAFF	TGTGCCAGCAGCCCGGACAGGGAGGGCACTGAAGCTTTCTTT	NA	TRBD1	14	TRBJ1-1	TRBV14
CAWSVAGDTQYF	TGTGCCTGGAGTGTAGCGGGAGATACGCAGTATTTT	NA	NA	12	TRBJ2-3	TRBV30
CASSFRDRGYNSPLHF	TGTGCCAGCAGCTTCCGGGACAGGGGCTATAATTCACCCCTCCACTTT	NA	NA	16	TRBJ1-6	TRBV21-1
CAWSVQGDQPQHF	TGTGCCTGGAGTGTACAGGGGGACCAGCCCCAGCATTTT	NA	TRBD1	13	TRBJ1-5	TRBV30
CASSPRDRAYEQYF	TGTGCCAGCAGCCCCCGGGACAGGGCCTACGAGCAGTACTTC	NA	TRBD1	14	TRBJ2-7	TRBV7-2
CASTLGASSSGANVLTF	TGTGCCAGCACCCTTGGGGCATCGAGCTCTGGGGCCAACGTCCTGACTTTC	NA	NA	17	TRBJ2-6	TRBV9
CASSLMTGRTDTQYF	TGTGCCAGCAGCTTAATGACAGGGCGGACAGATACGCAGTATTTT	NA	TRBD1	15	TRBJ2-3	TRBV7-9